This TCR beta chain was recovered during a study of blood T cells in healthy people across ages. As for the study in general: Capturing about one barcoded beta molecule per two T cells was achieved by template switching.

A second PCR of roughly 7 to 11 cycles used a sample-barcoded 5' primer and a J-beta primer mix. TCRdb itself ran the 5' RACE reads through MiXCR, one entry per CDR3 protein. The repertoire consists of about 800,000 distinct CDR3 sequences, with more than 45% occurring once and the leading ten covering roughly 22%. Germline CDR1 and CDR2: SGHTA and FQGTGA. With 5 bases removed from V and 7 bases from J, the gap between germline ends came to 21 bases. The CDR3 spans 16 residues. The sample was blood. The gene calls are TRBV7-3 and TRBJ1-5, with D unclear. This receptor was taken from a man aged 25 to 40 in good health. The CDR3, as DNA: TGTGCCAGCAGCCAGAATTGGATGCCCCTGGTCCAGCCCCAGCATTTT. Translation gives CASSQNWMPLVQPQHF.